This T cell receptor (beta chain) came from a study of shared clonotypes between healthy human individuals. For the study at large: Sampling drew on donors who were a couple of women and a few men aged 18 to 49. Study-wide results and limits: Despite large depth, sorted-subset datasets appeared incompletely sequenced. Donor clonotype sharing was expected to depend on sequencing depth.

As handled by the study authors: For the immunoSEQ data, sequences were junction-only without quality scores, so filtering differed. This table comes from immunoSEQ multiplex PCR, and its TCRdb copy is limited to in-frame clones, with some not included. V and J calls and clone size are given by that table; D and trimming were obtained from the DNA. This repertoire shows 2 million to 2.5 million clones, around 95% found once; its top ten account for 0.1% to 0.15%. With regard to this clone: Its antigen is still unknown.

Trimming took 2 bases from V and 4 from J, leaving 14 bases between them. The CDR3 is made up of 15 amino acids. Germline CDR1 reads MNHEY; CDR2 reads SMNVEV (reference sequence). The sample consisted of naive CD4+ T cells sorted from blood. As to subset: CD45RA+ positively selected. This sequence joins TRBV27 and TRBJ1-1, with a weak D call TRBD1 (5 bases). The source is a man aged 18 to 35 in good health. The CDR3 is CASSLAGLWGTEAFF. The CDR3 DNA sequence: TGTGCCAGCAGTTTAGCAGGGTTGTGGGGCACTGAAGCTTTCTTT.